This passage covers 12 T cell receptor beta chains from one sample sequenced in a study of blood T cell repertoires in COVID-19. Only in-frame clones appear in the TCRdb table, and some are missing; sequencing was by immunoSEQ multiplex PCR. The table records about 200,000 clones, 85% to 90% of them present only once. Sample: peripheral blood. These receptors all stem from a woman between 45 and 60 years old with acute or convalescent COVID-19.

The chain uses TRBV2 and TRBJ2-7; D is uncertain. V was pared by 7 bases and J by 2 bases, with 18 bases between. Germline-derived CDR1 and CDR2 are SNHLY and FYNNEI. The CDR3 covers 15 residues. CDR3 residues: CASTQASSVPYEQYF. The DNA of the CDR3 is TGTGCCAGCACGCAAGCTAGTTCGGTCCCCTACGAGCAGTACTTC. Variable domain in full (rest from reference TRBV2 and TRBJ2-7): EPEVTQTPSHQVTQMGQEVILRCVPISNHLYFYWYRQILGQKVEFLVSFYNNEISEKSEIFDDQFSVERPDGSNFTLKIRSTKLEDSAMYFCASTQASSVPYEQYFGPGTRLTVT.

This chain connects TRBV11-2 to TRBJ2-3, with D tentatively TRBD1 (6 bases). Germline CDR1 and CDR2: SGHAT and FQNNGV. This CDR3 contains 16 residues. V dropped 1 base and J dropped 2 bases, with 13 bases sitting between them. CDR3 nucleotide sequence: TGTGCCAGCAGCTTAGGGCAGGGGTACCTCACAGATACGCAGTATTTT. It codes for CASSLGQGYLTDTQYF. Supplemented by reference TRBV11-2 and TRBJ2-3, the full variable domain reads EAGVAQSPRYKIIEKRQSVAFWCNPISGHATLYWYQQILGQGPKLLIQFQNNGVVDDSQLPKDRFSAERLKGVDSTLKIQPAKLEDSAVYLCASSLGQGYLTDTQYFGPGTRLTVL.

This clone was seen a single time. This chain uses TRBV19 with TRBJ2-2, with a weak D call TRBD1 (6 bases). Trimming cost V 8 bases and J 5 bases, with 9 bases left between them. This CDR3 has 12 residues. From germline, CDR1 is LNHDA and CDR2 SQIVND (reference sequence). CDR3 loop: CASRQGTGELFF. The CDR3 bases are TGTGCCAGTCGCCAGGGGACCGGGGAGCTGTTTTTT.

V gene TRBV7-8 combines with J gene TRBJ2-7; 9 positions agree with TRBD1. Germline CDR1 and CDR2: SGHVS and FQNEAQ. V lost 0 bases and J lost 1; bases outside the gene matches: 1. The CDR3 extends over 15 amino acids. CDR3 nucleotides: TGTGCCAGCAGCTTAGCGGGGACAGGGTCCTACGAGCAGTACTTC. Translated, it gives CASSLAGTGSYEQYF.

The V call is TRBV11-2, the J call TRBJ1-2; D unresolved. CDR1 SGHAT and CDR2 FQNNGV come from the germline V gene. The CDR3 is 14 residues long. Between the trimmed V and J ends, which lost 4 bases and 1 base, there was a span of 10 bases. The CDR3 region has the DNA TGTGCCAGCAGCTCCACGAGTGGTAACTATGGCTACACCTTC. This codes for CASSSTSGNYGYTF.

The chain uses TRBV7-3 and TRBJ2-1, with D unresolved. With 5 bases removed from V and 5 bases from J, the gap between germline ends came to 10 bases. The CDR3 consists of 13 residues. CDR1 is SGHTA and CDR2 is FQGTGA in the germline V gene. As DNA, the CDR3 is TGTGCCAGCAGCCCCGAAAGCGACAATGAGCAGTTCTTC. Translating gives CASSPESDNEQFF.

The chain uses TRBV11-2 and TRBJ2-7, with 13 nucleotides matching TRBD2. In germline, CDR1 is SGHAT, CDR2 FQNNGV. CDR3 length equals 15 residues. V lost 5 bases, J lost 3 bases, and 4 bases stayed unmatched. The CDR3, as DNA: TGTGCCAGCAGCATTCGGACTAGCGGGAGCTACGAGCAGTACTTC. Translating gives CASSIRTSGSYEQYF.

The J gene is TRBJ2-7, the V gene TRBV9, with 9 bases that match TRBD2. CDR3 length equals 15 residues. Germline V CDR1 and CDR2: SGDLS, YYNGEE. Trimming removed 0 bases from V and 4 bases from J; junction bases left unmatched: 5. CDR3 loop: CASSVDGTSRYEQYF. The CDR3 region has the DNA TGTGCCAGCAGCGTAGATGGGACTAGCAGGTACGAGCAGTACTTC.

This rearrangement joins TRBV6-2 or TRBV6-3 to TRBJ1-1; D remains ambiguous. The CDR3 has 15 residues. Germline CDR1 and CDR2: MNHEY and SVGEGT. V was pared by 0 bases and J by 0 bases, with 8 bases between. CDR3 loop: CASSYSRVMNTEAFF. The CDR3 nucleotides read TGTGCCAGCAGTTACTCCCGGGTCATGAACACTGAAGCTTTCTTT.

In its sample, this clone was seen a few times. This rearrangement joins TRBV7-3 to TRBJ2-3, with D perhaps TRBD2 (5 bases). Germline CDR1 reads SGHTA; CDR2 reads FQGTGA. V gave up 4 bases and J gave up 5 bases, with 16 bases separating them. The CDR3 has 15 amino acids. DNA of the CDR3: TGTGCCAGCAGCTCACGCCCGGGGAGTGTAGATACGCAGTATTTT. It codes for CASSSRPGSVDTQYF.

The rearrangement joins TRBV19 to TRBJ1-5; D gene ambiguous. The CDR3 extends over 15 amino acids. V shed 3 bases and J shed 7 bases, with 16 bases lying between them. Germline assignment: CDR1 LNHDA and CDR2 SQIVND (reference sequence). The CDR3 DNA sequence: TGTGCCAGTAGTATCGGGCTAGAGGGTATGCAGCCCCAGCATTTT. This gives the protein CASSIGLEGMQPQHF.

This chain uses TRBV6-6 with TRBJ2-1; D is unclear. The CDR3 runs to 13 residues. CDR1 is MNHNY and CDR2 is SVGAGI in the germline V gene (reference sequence). V lost 4 bases and J lost 9, with 13 bases in between. The CDR3 here is CASSSQFAAEQFF. The DNA of the CDR3 is TGTGCCAGCAGTTCCCAGTTTGCGGCTGAGCAGTTCTTC.